Listed below are T cell receptor beta chains from one sample, sequenced in a study of T cell responses to AZD1222 COVID-19 vaccine. Assay used: immunoSEQ multiplex PCR; TCRdb lists only in-frame clones, some missing. In the table there are some 110,000 clones, roughly 87% of which are singletons. Sequenced here: peripheral blood, sampled on day 0 of AZD1222 vaccination. The source of these receptors is an adult in good health. The CDR3 runs from the conserved cysteine through the conserved F or W. Fields, in order: V gene, J gene, clone size, D gene, CDR3 protein, CDR3 DNA. The D gene is left open where the match is weak. Some rows mark clone size as missing; the rest say once, few, many or name a class of expanded clone.

v_call: TRBV7-3
j_call: TRBJ2-3
clone_size: NA
d_call: NA
cdr3_aa: CASSLSVTDTQYF
cdr3_nt: TGTGCCAGCAGCTTATCCGTCACAGATACGCAGTATTTT

v_call: TRBV7-2
j_call: TRBJ1-2
clone_size: NA
d_call: NA
cdr3_aa: CASSPLGRTYGYTF
cdr3_nt: TGTGCCAGCAGCCCCTTAGGACGGACATACGGCTACACCTTC

v_call: TRBV6-5
j_call: TRBJ1-1
clone_size: NA
d_call: NA
cdr3_aa: CASSPPLNTEAFF
cdr3_nt: TGTGCCAGCAGTCCCCCCCTGAACACTGAAGCTTTCTTT

v_call: TRBV15
j_call: TRBJ1-2
clone_size: NA
d_call: NA
cdr3_aa: CATSREQGYNYGYTF
cdr3_nt: TGTGCCACCAGCAGAGAACAGGGCTATAACTATGGCTACACCTTC

v_call: TRBV3-1/TRBV3-2
j_call: TRBJ2-7
clone_size: NA
d_call: NA
cdr3_aa: CASSPRGEGGLPYEQYF
cdr3_nt: TGTGCCAGCAGCCCCAGAGGGGAAGGGGGACTCCCATACGAGCAGTACTTC

v_call: TRBV7-2
j_call: TRBJ1-1
clone_size: NA
d_call: NA
cdr3_aa: CASSPPGFEAFF
cdr3_nt: TGTGCCAGCAGCCCACCGGGATTTGAAGCTTTCTTT

v_call: TRBV11-2
j_call: TRBJ2-5
clone_size: NA
d_call: NA
cdr3_aa: CASSPSGELVKTQYF
cdr3_nt: TGTGCCAGCAGCCCATCGGGGGAACTAGTGAAGACCCAGTACTTC

v_call: TRBV4-2
j_call: TRBJ1-2
clone_size: NA
d_call: NA
cdr3_aa: CASSRAGPTYGYTF
cdr3_nt: TGTGCCAGCAGCCGTGCCGGGCCTACCTATGGCTACACCTTC

v_call: TRBV5-1
j_call: TRBJ1-1
clone_size: NA
d_call: NA
cdr3_aa: CASQERAANTEAFF
cdr3_nt: TGCGCCAGCCAGGAACGGGCTGCGAACACTGAAGCTTTCTTT

v_call: TRBV4-2
j_call: TRBJ1-2
clone_size: NA
d_call: TRBD1
cdr3_aa: CASSQPTGQGYTF
cdr3_nt: TGTGCCAGCAGCCAACCGACAGGGCAAGGCTACACCTTC

v_call: TRBV5-1
j_call: TRBJ2-1
clone_size: once
d_call: TRBD2
cdr3_aa: CASSFNSGASSYNEQFF
cdr3_nt: TGCGCCAGCAGCTTTAATAGCGGGGCAAGCTCCTACAATGAGCAGTTCTTC

v_call: TRBV7-2
j_call: TRBJ1-1
clone_size: NA
d_call: NA
cdr3_aa: CASRRYRAENTEAFF
cdr3_nt: TGTGCCAGCAGAAGATACAGGGCCGAAAACACTGAAGCTTTCTTT